The 8 T cell receptor beta chains below come from one sample, sequenced in a study of blood T cell repertoires in COVID-19. Using immunoSEQ multiplex PCR, the repertoire was profiled, and TCRdb retains in-frame clones only, with some absent. The sample holds approximately 80,000 clones, more than 60% seen once. The sample taken for sequencing was peripheral blood. The receptors were gathered from a human donor in a cohort sampled during active COVID-19.

V is TRBV5-1 and J is TRBJ1-1, with a tentative D call TRBD1 (5 bases). The germline V gene encodes CDR1 SGHRS and CDR2 YFSETQ. The V and J ends lost 0 bases and 7 bases respectively, with 10 bases between them. The CDR3 runs to 13 residues. CDR3 loop: CASSLGVGGEAFF. CDR3 sequence (DNA): TGCGCCAGCAGCTTGGGAGTGGGGGGTGAAGCTTTCTTT. The entire variable domain, with the rest obtained from reference TRBV5-1 and TRBJ1-1, is as follows: KAGVTQTPRYLIKTRGQQVTLSCSPISGHRSVSWYQQTPGQGLQFLFEYFSETQRNKGNFPGRFSGRQFSNSRSEMNVSTLELGDSALYLCASSLGVGGEAFFGQGTRLTVV.

This chain uses TRBV29-1 with TRBJ2-7, with D tentatively TRBD1 (5 bases). CDR3 length: 11 amino acids. The V gene lost 0 bases and the J gene lost 6 bases, with 6 bases spanning the gap. Germline V gives CDR1 SQVTM, CDR2 ANQGSEA. The CDR3 here is CSVEDDSEQYF. The CDR3 DNA follows: TGCAGCGTTGAAGACGACAGCGAGCAGTACTTC.

Remarks on this clone: Additional DNA sequences in this sample encode the identical CDR3. The V gene is TRBV5-1, the J gene TRBJ2-7; the D is unclear. V was trimmed by 5 bases and J by 3 bases, leaving 6 bases between them. The CDR3 is 11 residues long. Germline CDR1 and CDR2: SGHRS and YFSETQ. The CDR3 here is CASSSSYEQYF. The CDR3 coding sequence is TGCGCCAGCAGTTCCAGCTACGAGCAGTACTTC. The variable domain in full, completed from reference TRBV5-1 and TRBJ2-7, reads KAGVTQTPRYLIKTRGQQVTLSCSPISGHRSVSWYQQTPGQGLQFLFEYFSETQRNKGNFPGRFSGRQFSNSRSEMNVSTLELGDSALYLCASSSSYEQYFGPGTRLTVT.

The rearrangement links TRBV18 to TRBJ1-3, with D perhaps TRBD1 (5 bases). Germline loops: CDR1 KGHSH, CDR2 LQKENI. The CDR3 is 15 residues long. V was pared by 2 bases and J by 0 bases, with 8 bases between. The CDR3 sequence: CASSPARDSGNTIYF. CDR3 nucleotide sequence: TGTGCCAGCTCACCAGCCAGGGACTCTGGAAACACCATATATTTT.

DNA of the CDR3: TGTGCCAGCAGCTCGGGGGGGAATCATAACTATGGCTACACCTTC. Its translation is CASSSGGNHNYGYTF. The chain couples TRBV7-9 to TRBJ1-2, with a tentative D call TRBD1 (5 bases). V dropped 4 bases and J dropped 1 base, with 13 bases sitting between them. Germline V gene lookup returns CDR1 SEHNR and CDR2 FQNEAQ (reference sequence). The CDR3 spans 15 residues. The variable domain in full, completed from reference TRBV7-9 and TRBJ1-2, reads DTGVSQNPRHKITKRGQNVTFRCDPISEHNRLYWYRQTLGQGPEFLTYFQNEAQLEKSRLLSDRFSAERPKGSFSTLEIQRTEQGDSAMYLCASSSGGNHNYGYTFGSGTRLTVV.

The chain carries TRBV30 and TRBJ2-7; 10 bases agree with TRBD1. CDR1 GTSNPN and CDR2 SVGIG come from the germline V gene (reference sequence). With V trimmed by 1 base and J by 4 bases, 10 bases remained unmatched. This CDR3 spans 16 amino acids. CDR3 in DNA: TGTGCCTGGAGTGATTTCCGGGACAGGGGTGGATACGAGCAGTACTTC. Protein: CAWSDFRDRGGYEQYF.

V and J are TRBV19 and TRBJ2-5; 11 bases are shared with TRBD2. The junction had 8 bases not matched to a gene; V was cut back by 6 bases and J by 5 bases. CDR1 is LNHDA, CDR2 SQIVND, per germline (reference sequence). This CDR3 has 15 amino acids. For the CDR3, the DNA is TGTGCCAGTAGCCTCTCCACTAGCGGGGGTGAGACCCAGTACTTC. It codes for CASSLSTSGGETQYF.

The rearrangement uses TRBV7-9 and TRBJ1-1, with D tentatively TRBD1 (5 bases). The CDR3 has 15 residues. V gave up 2 bases and J gave up 4 bases, with 14 bases separating them. The V gene's germline CDR1 is SEHNR and CDR2 FQNEAQ (reference sequence). The CDR3 bases are TGTGCCAGCAGCTTAAAGGGGCTTATCGGCACTGAAGCTTTCTTT. This translates into CASSLKGLIGTEAFF.